The 32 T cell receptor beta chains below were found in one sample sequenced in a study of OX40 agonist ivuxolimab in advanced cancers. Clones were sequenced by immunoSEQ multiplex PCR, and TCRdb holds only the in-frame ones, with some missing. The sample consists of roughly 80,000 clones, 85% of them appearing once. The source material was CD4+ or CD8+ T cells sorted from blood, sampled in a trial of the OX40 agonist ivuxolimab. Source of these receptors: an adult with an advanced solid tumor such as melanoma, head and neck, liver or kidney cancer.

V is TRBV10-1 and J is TRBJ2-1; no firm D call. In germline, CDR1 is WNHNN, CDR2 SYGVQD (reference sequence). Between the trimmed V and J ends, which lost 1 base and 0 bases, there was a span of 7 bases. The CDR3 is 15 amino acids. The CDR3: CASSELVSSYNEQFF. As DNA, the CDR3 is TGCGCCAGCAGTGAGTTAGTCAGCTCCTACAATGAGCAGTTCTTC.

V usage is TRBV7-2 and J usage is TRBJ1-4, with D perhaps TRBD1 (6 bases). With 4 bases removed from V and 5 bases from J, the gap between germline ends came to 14 bases. CDR3 size: 15 residues. Germline CDR1 is SGHTA and CDR2 is FQGNSA. For the CDR3, the DNA is TGTGCCAGCAGCTACCAAGGGGGGGAGAATGAAAAACTGTTTTTT. Residues: CASSYQGGENEKLFF.

The V and J genes are TRBV30 and TRBJ2-2; 7 bases are a match to TRBD2. This CDR3 is 15 amino acids long. After removal of 4 bases from V and 0 bases from J, the junction contained 5 bases not matched to a gene. Germline V gene data show CDR1 as GTSNPN and CDR2 as SVGIG (reference sequence). The CDR3 sequence: CAWKRAGTNTGELFF. CDR3 nucleotide sequence: TGTGCCTGGAAAAGAGCGGGGACGAACACCGGGGAGCTGTTTTTT. Full variable domain (remainder filled in from reference TRBV30 and TRBJ2-2): SQTIHQWPATLVQPVGSPLSLECTVEGTSNPNLYWYRQAAGRGLQLLFYSVGIGQISSEVPQNLSASRPQDRQFILSSKKLLLSDSGFYLCAWKRAGTNTGELFFGEGSRLTVL.

This clone was observed a handful of times. The chain recombines TRBV7-6 with TRBJ2-5; D remains unclear. This CDR3 is 13 amino acids long. Trimming removed 4 bases from V and 3 bases from J, with 9 bases in between. CDR1 and CDR2 (germline): SGHVS, FNYEAQ. The CDR3 nucleotides read TGTGCCAGCAGCTGGCGCAGTGAAGAGACCCAGTACTTC. This encodes CASSWRSEETQYF.

The V call is TRBV4-1, the J call TRBJ1-1, with no clear D. Trimming removed 5 bases at V and 0 bases at J, with 10 bases between. This CDR3 is 14 amino acids long. Looked up from germline, CDR1 is MGHRA and CDR2 is YSYEKL. CDR3 protein: CASSVRALNTEAFF. The CDR3 DNA reads as TGCGCCAGCAGCGTCCGGGCCTTGAACACTGAAGCTTTCTTT.

This sequence joins TRBV30 and TRBJ1-3; no clear D gene. Germline values: CDR1 GTSNPN, CDR2 SVGIG (reference sequence). The CDR3 extends over 15 amino acids. Between the trimmed V and J ends, which lost 0 bases and 8 bases, there was a span of 17 bases. The CDR3 loop reads CAWSVRVAESDTIYF. The CDR3 DNA sequence: TGTGCCTGGAGTGTACGTGTTGCAGAGTCGGACACCATATATTTT. The whole variable domain, remainder taken from reference TRBV30 and TRBJ1-3, is SQTIHQWPATLVQPVGSPLSLECTVEGTSNPNLYWYRQAAGRGLQLLFYSVGIGQISSEVPQNLSASRPQDRQFILSSKKLLLSDSGFYLCAWSVRVAESDTIYFGEGSWLTVV.

The V call is TRBV5-4, the J call TRBJ2-3; 9 nucleotides agree with TRBD2. The CDR3 is 16 residues long. Germline V gene lookup returns CDR1 SGHNT and CDR2 YYREEE (reference sequence). Trimming took 4 bases from V and 5 from J; bases not matched to a gene: 11. Here the CDR3 reads CASSQLSGGRGDTQYF. DNA of the CDR3: TGTGCCAGCAGCCAACTTAGCGGGGGTAGGGGAGATACGCAGTATTTT.

The chain recombines TRBV18 with TRBJ1-6; D uncertain. CDR3 size: 13 residues. Trimming took off 4 bases at V and 12 bases at J, with 13 bases between the two ends. CDR1 and CDR2 (germline): KGHSH, LQKENI. The DNA for the CDR3 is TGTGCCAGCTCACGAGGGAATCTCCAACCCCTCCACTTT. This codes for CASSRGNLQPLHF.

This clone occurred a few times. One end of the junction varies from germline; a read error may be responsible. The rearrangement links TRBV18 to TRBJ2-7; possible D gene TRBD2, 6 bases. The CDR3 sequence is 13 residues long. The V gene's germline CDR1 is KGHSH and CDR2 LQKENI. As DNA, the CDR3 is TGTGCCAGCTCGCGGGACTCTTCCTCCGAGCAGTACTTC. Translated: CASSRDSSSEQYF.

The chain combines TRBV6-5 with TRBJ2-2; no definite D call. Germline-derived CDR1 and CDR2 are MNHEY and SVGAGI. The CDR3 sequence is 13 residues long. Trimming stripped 1 base from V and 4 bases from J, with 4 bases between. CDR3 bases: TGTGCCAGCAGTTACTTCGGCACCGGGGAGCTGTTTTTT. Translated: CASSYFGTGELFF.

This clone was recorded only once. The chain links TRBV19 to TRBJ1-6, with D tentatively TRBD1 (5 bases). Trimming cost V 3 bases and J 8 bases, with 11 bases left between them. The CDR3 consists of 14 residues. Per the germline V gene, CDR1 is LNHDA and CDR2 is SQIVND (reference sequence). The CDR3 DNA sequence: TGTGCCAGTAGTATCAAACAGACAGATTCACCCCTCCACTTT. The encoded protein is CASSIKQTDSPLHF. The full variable domain, rest sourced from reference TRBV19 and TRBJ1-6, is DGGITQSPKYLFRKEGQNVTLSCEQNLNHDAMYWYRQDPGQGLRLIYYSQIVNDFQKGDIAEGYSVSREKKESFPLTVTSAQKNPTAFYLCASSIKQTDSPLHFGNGTRLTVT.

This clone was detected only a few times. This chain links TRBV19 with TRBJ1-4, with D possibly TRBD1 on 6 matching bases. The CDR3 runs to 18 residues. V shed 6 bases and J shed 0 bases, with 20 bases lying between them. CDR1 is LNHDA, CDR2 SQIVND, per germline (reference sequence). CDR3 region: CASRIRGGRWTTNEKLFF. The CDR3 DNA reads as TGTGCCAGTAGAATAAGAGGGGGTCGTTGGACAACTAATGAAAAACTGTTTTTT.

The chain carries TRBV5-1 and TRBJ2-1, with 10 nucleotides matching TRBD2. After removal of 3 bases from V and 9 bases from J, the junction contained 9 bases not matched to a gene. The germline CDR1 and CDR2 sequences are SGHRS and YFSETQ. The CDR3 contains 15 residues. The CDR3 here is CASSSSGGAFSEQFF. In nucleotides, the CDR3 is TGCGCCAGCAGCTCCAGCGGGGGGGCCTTTAGTGAGCAGTTCTTC.

The chain links TRBV6-5 to TRBJ1-1; 9 bases are shared with TRBD1. Germline lookup yields CDR1 MNHEY and CDR2 SVGAGI. This CDR3 has 14 amino acids. With V trimmed by 6 bases and J by 5 bases, 7 bases remained unmatched. The CDR3 loop reads CASSPGTGWTEAFF. The CDR3 nucleotides are TGTGCCAGCAGCCCCGGGACAGGGTGGACTGAAGCTTTCTTT.

This clone was seen just once. This chain connects TRBV7-6 to TRBJ2-6; no clear D. With 5 bases removed from V and 0 bases from J, the gap between germline ends came to 11 bases. This CDR3 comprises 16 residues. The germline V gene has CDR1 SGHVS and CDR2 FNYEAQ. Here the CDR3 reads CASSKTQSSGANVLTF. The CDR3 bases are TGTGCCAGCAGCAAAACACAGAGCTCTGGGGCCAACGTCCTGACTTTC.

The V gene is TRBV19, the J gene TRBJ1-5; D unresolved. Germline CDR1 and CDR2: LNHDA and SQIVND (reference sequence). Trimming cost V 2 bases and J 0 bases, with 14 bases left between them. The length of the CDR3 is 17 residues. In DNA form, the CDR3 reads TGTGCCAGTAGTATAATCTCAGGCTATTATAGCAATCAGCCCCAGCATTTT. Protein sequence: CASSIISGYYSNQPQHF.

The V gene is TRBV5-8, the J gene TRBJ2-3; TRBD1 agrees at 9 bases. J gave up 3 bases and V 4 bases, and 9 bases lay outside the gene matches. CDR3 length: 16 residues. CDR1 and CDR2 from the germline V gene are SGHTS and YDEGEE. The CDR3 sequence is CASSLLRDRDTDTQYF. CDR3 coding DNA: TGTGCCAGCAGCCTCCTCCGGGACAGGGATACAGATACGCAGTATTTT. Combining the CDR3 with reference TRBV5-8 and TRBJ2-3 gives the whole variable domain EAGVTQSPTHLIKTRGQQATLRCSPISGHTSVYWYQQALGLGLQFLLWYDEGEERNRGNFPPRFSGRQFPNYSSELNVNALELEDSALYLCASSLLRDRDTDTQYFGPGTRLTVL.

In its sample, this clone was seen a few times. J is TRBJ1-2 and V is TRBV7-9, with 7 positions matching TRBD1. CDR1 SEHNR and CDR2 FQNEAQ come from the germline V gene (reference sequence). This CDR3 comprises 14 residues. V gave up 0 bases and J gave up 7 bases; unmatched junction bases: 5. CDR3 in DNA: TGTGCCAGCAGCTTAGCGGAGGGGGCGTCTGGCTACACCTTC. It translates to CASSLAEGASGYTF.

This clone was detected only once. The rearrangement joins TRBV28 to TRBJ1-5, with D maybe TRBD1 (5 bases). Per germline, CDR1 MDHEN and CDR2 SYDVKM. The CDR3 consists of 14 residues. The V and J ends lost 6 bases and 1 base respectively, with 10 bases between them. DNA of the CDR3: TGTGCCAGCAGCCCTCGGGGGAGCAATCAGCCCCAGCATTTT. Protein sequence: CASSPRGSNQPQHF.

For the CDR3, the DNA is TGTGCCAGCAGCCAGGATATAGAACCAACAGATACGCAGTATTTT. Translation: CASSQDIEPTDTQYF. V is TRBV5-6 and J is TRBJ2-3; no firm D call. The V end was cut by 4 bases, the J end by 3 bases, with 15 bases between. The CDR3 totals 15 residues. Looked up from germline, CDR1 is SGHDT and CDR2 is YYEEEE.

This rearrangement joins TRBV11-2 to TRBJ1-6; D gene uncertain. Germline V CDR1 and CDR2: SGHAT, FQNNGV. V lost 4 bases and J lost 7, with 20 bases in between. The CDR3 extends over 17 amino acids. CDR3 region: CASSSPPGASPNSPLHF. In DNA, the CDR3 is TGTGCCAGCAGCTCCCCTCCGGGAGCCTCACCCAATTCACCCCTCCACTTT.

The genes are TRBV19 and TRBJ2-7, with TRBD1 matching over 7 bases. The CDR3 is 14 amino acids. Germline CDR1 LNHDA, CDR2 SQIVND (reference sequence). V lost 5 bases and J lost 0; bases outside the gene matches: 4. DNA for the CDR3: TGTGCCAGTAGTCGACAGGGAAGCTCCTACGAGCAGTACTTC. Its protein is CASSRQGSSYEQYF. The whole variable domain, remainder taken from reference TRBV19 and TRBJ2-7, is DGGITQSPKYLFRKEGQNVTLSCEQNLNHDAMYWYRQDPGQGLRLIYYSQIVNDFQKGDIAEGYSVSREKKESFPLTVTSAQKNPTAFYLCASSRQGSSYEQYFGPGTRLTVT.

The chain uses TRBV7-2 and TRBJ1-2; D call uncertain. The CDR3 spans 14 residues. Germline V gene lookup returns CDR1 SGHTA and CDR2 FQGNSA. Trimming took 1 base from V and 4 from J, leaving 10 bases between them. The CDR3 spells CASSLGLRGYGYTF. The CDR3 nucleotides are TGTGCCAGCAGCTTAGGACTCCGGGGCTATGGCTACACCTTC.

The CDR3 region has the DNA TGTGCCAGCGGGCCTCTAGCGGGGGATAACAATGAGCAGTTCTTC. Amino acids: CASGPLAGDNNEQFF. The chain links TRBV6-1 to TRBJ2-1, with TRBD2 identical over 10 bases. Looked up from germline, CDR1 is MNHNS and CDR2 is SASEGT. Losses at the gene ends were 8 bases for V and 5 bases for J; bases not matched to a gene: 9. CDR3 length: 15 amino acids.

This clone occurred a few times. This CDR3 reads CASSQQEGYEQYF. CDR3 sequence (DNA): TGTGCCAGCAGCCAACAAGAGGGCTACGAGCAGTACTTC. This chain connects TRBV7-7 to TRBJ2-7; TRBD2 might be the D (5 bases). V was pared by 5 bases and J by 3 bases, with 11 bases between. This CDR3 is built from 13 residues. Germline CDR1 and CDR2: SSHAT and FNYEAQ (reference sequence).

The chain joins TRBV4-3 to TRBJ2-2; 8 bases align to TRBD2. V was clipped by 1 base and J by 2 bases; unmatched bases: 9. This CDR3 spans 18 amino acids. Germline V gene lookup returns CDR1 LGHNA and CDR2 YSLEER. CDR3 in DNA: TGCGCCAGCAGCCAAGGGTTAGCGGGGTCAACAAACACCGGGGAGCTGTTTTTT. Protein sequence: CASSQGLAGSTNTGELFF.

The rearrangement uses TRBV7-9 and TRBJ1-3; TRBD1 matches 9 bases. The CDR3 is made up of 17 amino acids. Germline-derived CDR1 and CDR2 are SEHNR and FQNEAQ (reference sequence). Losses at the gene ends were 1 base for V and 0 bases for J; bases not matched to a gene: 4. The CDR3 DNA reads as TGTGCCAGCAGCTTAGAGGGGACAGGGAGCTCTGGAAACACCATATATTTT. This encodes CASSLEGTGSSGNTIYF.

As DNA, the CDR3 is TGCGCCAGCAGCCAACGCGTGGCAGATACGCAGTATTTT. Translated, it gives CASSQRVADTQYF. The chain couples TRBV4-3 to TRBJ2-3; the D is unclear. Per germline, CDR1 LGHNA and CDR2 YSLEER. V lost 2 bases and J lost 4, with 7 bases in between. The length of the CDR3 is 13 residues.

This clone was observed once. The chain couples TRBV7-2 to TRBJ1-6; no clear D gene. The CDR3 has 15 amino acids. Germline V gene data show CDR1 as SGHTA and CDR2 as FQGNSA. The germline V and J ends were trimmed by 0 bases and 4 bases, with 7 bases remaining between them. Written as DNA, the CDR3 is TGTGCCAGCAGCTTAGCCACAGTTTATAATTCACCCCTCCACTTT. It is translated as CASSLATVYNSPLHF.

The chain combines TRBV5-1 with TRBJ2-3, with D perhaps matching TRBD2 (6 bases). V gave up 3 bases and J gave up 2 bases, with 16 bases separating them. Per germline, CDR1 SGHRS and CDR2 YFSETQ. The CDR3 runs 16 residues. CDR3 in DNA: TGCGCCAGCAGCTATATAGCGGCGGACCACACAGATACGCAGTATTTT. Translation gives CASSYIAADHTDTQYF. Full variable domain (remainder filled in from reference TRBV5-1 and TRBJ2-3): KAGVTQTPRYLIKTRGQQVTLSCSPISGHRSVSWYQQTPGQGLQFLFEYFSETQRNKGNFPGRFSGRQFSNSRSEMNVSTLELGDSALYLCASSYIAADHTDTQYFGPGTRLTVL.

J is TRBJ1-2 and V is TRBV7-2; D remains ambiguous. Germline assignment: CDR1 SGHTA and CDR2 FQGNSA. The CDR3 consists of 16 residues. Between the trimmed V and J ends, which lost 1 base and 7 bases, there was a span of 19 bases. The DNA of the CDR3 is TGTGCCAGCAGCTTAGAAGGAGGCCTAACCCCCGGTGGCTACACCTTC. It yields the protein CASSLEGGLTPGGYTF.

The V and J genes are TRBV13 and TRBJ2-2; D is ambiguous. The CDR3 totals 15 residues. Germline-derived CDR1 and CDR2 are PRHDT and FYEKMQ (reference sequence). The V and J ends lost 5 bases and 1 base respectively, with 11 bases between them. This CDR3 reads CASSTSLGNTGELFF. CDR3 nucleotides: TGTGCCAGCAGCACATCCCTCGGGAACACCGGGGAGCTGTTTTTT.